These 17 T cell receptor beta chains came from one sample sequenced in a study of lung T cells in sarcoidosis with Löfgren's syndrome. One entry per CDR3 protein results from TCRdb running MiXCR on the reads. The sample holds roughly 19,000 distinct CDR3 sequences, roughly a fifth seen once. The material sequenced was CD4+ T cells from PBMCs. All receptors derive from a human donor with sarcoidosis (Löfgren's syndrome or another form), or a control subject (not recorded which).

This clonotype was counted ten times or more. The gene calls are TRBV18 and TRBJ2-7, with D perhaps TRBD2 (6 bases). This CDR3 spans 13 amino acids. Germline-derived CDR1 and CDR2 are KGHSH and LQKENI. Trimming cost V 2 bases and J 6 bases, with 11 bases left between them. Here the CDR3 reads CASSPSDGGEQYF. The CDR3 DNA is TGTGCCAGCTCACCATCCGACGGGGGCGAGCAGTACTTC.

This clonotype was detected many times. The V gene is TRBV11-2, the J gene TRBJ2-1; weak D call: TRBD1 (6 bases). CDR1 and CDR2 from the germline V gene are SGHAT and FQNNGV. The CDR3 loop spans 15 amino acids. V was cut by 4 bases and J by 7 bases, with 17 bases left in between. This CDR3 is CASSSLGGFMNEQFF. In nucleotides, the CDR3 is TGTGCCAGCAGCTCCCTAGGGGGTTTCATGAATGAGCAGTTCTTC.

Many counts were recorded for this clonotype. The junction departs from germline at one end; a sequencing error may be responsible. The gene calls are TRBV27 and TRBJ2-5, with D possibly matching TRBD1 (5 bases). Germline CDR1 and CDR2: MNHEY and SMNVEV (reference sequence). This CDR3 is 16 amino acids long. CDR3: CASGLRSGSPGETQYF. The CDR3 coding sequence is TGTGCCAGCGGTTTGCGGTCCGGTTCCCCAGGGGAGACCCAGTACTTC.

The rearrangement uses TRBV30 and TRBJ2-5; no clear D gene. This CDR3 contains 12 residues. Between the trimmed V and J ends, which lost 6 bases and 0 bases, there was a span of 8 bases. Germline V gene data show CDR1 as GTSNPN and CDR2 as SVGIG (reference sequence). CDR3 region: CACSRYQETQYF. The CDR3 coding sequence is TGTGCCTGTAGCAGGTACCAAGAGACCCAGTACTTC.

This clonotype ranks as medium-sized. The CDR3 sequence: CASSFSGQGAGEQFF. The CDR3 DNA follows: TGTGCCAGCAGTTTTAGTGGACAGGGGGCAGGAGAGCAGTTCTTC. The chain links TRBV6-1 to TRBJ2-1; 11 nucleotides align to TRBD1. Trimming took 5 bases from V and 10 from J; bases not matched to a gene: 10. This CDR3 contains 15 residues. Per the germline V gene, CDR1 is MNHNS and CDR2 is SASEGT.

At least ten counts were recorded for this clonotype. The rearrangement joins TRBV7-2 to TRBJ2-5; the D gene is possibly TRBD1 (6 bases). Trimming removed 2 bases at V and 1 base at J, with 8 bases between. This CDR3 spans 14 amino acids. Germline CDR1 SGHTA, CDR2 FQGNSA. The CDR3 here is CASSLQGLQETQYF. The CDR3 DNA sequence: TGTGCCAGCAGCTTACAGGGGCTCCAAGAGACCCAGTACTTC.

This clonotype was seen at least ten times. The chain recombines TRBV20-1 with TRBJ2-1; D may be TRBD2 (6 bases). This CDR3 has 14 amino acids. V lost 3 bases and J 4 bases, leaving 13 bases between the germline ends. Germline CDR1 is DFQATT and CDR2 is SNEGSKA (reference sequence). In DNA, the CDR3 is TGCAGTGCTAGGCGGGATCTAGAGTACAATGAGCAGTTCTTC. This encodes CSARRDLEYNEQFF.

Many counts were recorded for this clonotype. This rearrangement joins TRBV18 to TRBJ2-5; a weak D match, TRBD2 (5 bases). CDR1 KGHSH and CDR2 LQKENI come from the germline V gene. The CDR3 has 13 amino acids. Trimming stripped 6 bases from V and 5 bases from J, with 13 bases between. In DNA, the CDR3 is TGTGCCAGCTCCGGACTCCCTGGGGAGACCCAGTACTTC. It translates to CASSGLPGETQYF.

By frequency in the sample, this clonotype is medium-sized (0.01 to 0.1%). J is TRBJ1-2 and V is TRBV20-1; 9 bases fit TRBD1. CDR3 length: 14 amino acids. V trimming: 3 bases; J trimming: 2 bases; junction bases outside the gene matches: 4. CDR1 is DFQATT, CDR2 SNEGSKA, per germline (reference sequence). The CDR3 DNA sequence: TGCAGTGCTAGGGATACAGGGGGCAACTATGGCTACACCTTC. Its translation is CSARDTGGNYGYTF.

This clonotype was counted at least ten times. The chain combines TRBV2 with TRBJ2-1; 11 positions agree with TRBD2. The CDR3 runs 15 residues. Germline trimming cut 4 bases from V and 3 bases from J; bases unmatched to any gene: 2. The germline gives CDR1 SNHLY, CDR2 FYNNEI. CDR3 bases: TGTGCCAGCAGTGTTCTAGCGGGAGGCTACAATGAGCAGTTCTTC. As protein: CASSVLAGGYNEQFF.

In this sample, this clonotype is medium-sized. The CDR3 sequence: CASMKRTVNTEAFF. DNA for the CDR3: TGTGCCAGCATGAAACGGACAGTGAACACTGAAGCTTTCTTT. The chain uses TRBV6-1 and TRBJ1-1; perhaps TRBD1 as D (6 bases). Germline loops: CDR1 MNHNS, CDR2 SASEGT. The CDR3 has 14 amino acids. The germline V and J ends were trimmed by 7 bases and 0 bases, with 12 bases remaining between them.

As to this clonotype: This may stem from a read error, because a much larger clone lies one nucleotide away. V is TRBV10-3 and J is TRBJ2-3, with 12 bases lining up with TRBD1. This CDR3 region has 14 residues. CDR1 ENHRY and CDR2 SYGVKD come from the germline V gene. The CDR3 here is CAIGPGQGAGTQYF. The DNA for the CDR3 is TGTGCCATCGGACCGGGACAGGGGGCAGGTACGCAATATTTT.

The J gene is TRBJ2-1, the V gene TRBV11-2, with 10 bases identical to TRBD2. This CDR3 has 19 residues. Germline-derived CDR1 and CDR2 are SGHAT and FQNNGV. The ends lost 0 bases at V and 9 bases at J; junction bases unmatched: 17. The CDR3 coding sequence is TGTGCCAGCAGCTTAGAAGCCAGCGGGGGGGCGAGTTCTGGAACTGAGCAGTTCTTC. Amino acid sequence: CASSLEASGGASSGTEQFF.

This clonotype has at least ten counts. The chain employs TRBV19 and TRBJ2-2; 11 bases line up with TRBD1. The CDR3 has 15 residues. Germline CDR1 LNHDA, CDR2 SQIVND (reference sequence). The J segment lost 5 bases and the V segment lost 6 bases, leaving 5 bases of the junction unmatched. CDR3 residues: CASSTGQGATGELFF. The CDR3 DNA is TGTGCCAGTAGCACCGGACAGGGGGCTACCGGGGAGCTGTTTTTT.

The sample holds many counts of this clonotype. The genes are TRBV6-2 or TRBV6-3 and TRBJ2-1; perhaps TRBD2 as D (6 bases). Per germline, CDR1 MNHEY and CDR2 SVGEGT. The CDR3 is made up of 16 amino acids. Trimming pared 6 bases from V and 5 bases from J, leaving 20 bases between. CDR3 sequence reads: CASSHGGQGAHNEQFF. Written as DNA, the CDR3 is TGTGCCAGCAGCCACGGGGGTCAAGGGGCCCACAATGAGCAGTTCTTC.

With respect to this clonotype: Lacking the conserved final phenylalanine or tryptophan, this CDR3 likely reflects a read error. In DNA form, the CDR3 reads TGTGCCAGCAGCTACGACCCGAGCTCCTACAATGAGCAGTTCTCC. Amino acid sequence: CASSYDPSSYNEQFS. This sequence joins TRBV5-4 and TRBJ2-1; D gene ambiguous. Germline V gene data show CDR1 as SGHNT and CDR2 as YYREEE (reference sequence). V was pared by 3 bases and J by 0 bases, with 10 bases between. The CDR3 is made up of 15 amino acids.

This clonotype was detected only a few times. The chain couples TRBV11-3 to TRBJ1-3; D may be TRBD1 (6 bases). The CDR3 is 13 amino acids. V gave up 5 bases and J gave up 4 bases, with 9 bases separating them. The germline gives CDR1 SGHNT, CDR2 YENEEA. DNA of the CDR3: TGTGCCAGCAGCCGGGGGCTCGGAAACACCATATATTTT. Its translation: CASSRGLGNTIYF. Filled out from reference TRBV11-3 and TRBJ1-3, the complete variable domain reads EAGVVQSPRYKIIEKKQPVAFWCNPISGHNTLYWYLQNLGQGPELLIRYENEEAVDDSQLPKDRFSAERLKGVDSTLKIQPAELGDSAVYLCASSRGLGNTIYFGEGSWLTVV.